This T cell receptor beta chain was identified during a study of T cell responses to AZD1222 COVID-19 vaccine (dated by TCRdb to the early 2020s). Concerning the study at large: AZD1222 recipients given second doses at about 4 weeks or at about 12 weeks were pooled, since spike-specific TCR depth and breadth were not found to differ between the two schedules. Trial participants were enrolled by age into subgroups of 18-55, 56-69 and 70-plus years, and around 150, 28 and 57 TCR-sequenced participants, respectively, were included in these subgroups. A total of approximately 240 trial participants underwent TCR sequencing, of whom 200 to 220 had received two doses of AZD1222 and around 25 had received two doses of the MenACWY control vaccine. Results and caveats for the whole study, not just this receptor: Most participants were white British and females outnumbered males, and the authors suggested that clonal diversity may have been underestimated. In the small 56-69-year group, the increase in depth fell short of significance, most likely because of low power. After two AZD1222 doses, spike-specific TCR breadth and depth were significantly higher than at day 0 and than in MenACWY recipients. Conclusions about previously exposed vaccinees are limited, since just six or seven AZD1222 recipients were seropositive for SARS-CoV-2 at baseline. Vaccine-associated CD4 TCRs spanned the whole spike protein, with dominant responses in regions 160-218 and 743-854. Because no day 14 peak-response samples were available, repertoires were characterized only after the peak T cell response. Reportedly, almost half of the unique spike-specific TCRs recognized epitopes lying outside the regions that are mutated in the B.1.351 and B.1.1.7 variants.

Interpreted using the paper, the time point label stands for: baseline before first vaccination. Vaccinee samples were obtained from the UK trials COV001 and COV002, which included a single-blind randomized controlled phase 2/3 trial of AZD1222 (ChAdOx1 nCoV-19) in healthy adults. Trial participant PBMC samples were collected at day 0 and day 28 after the second dose for TCRbeta chain sequencing. About this clone itself: Its antigen target is currently unknown. Base qualities are missing; no much larger clone stands one base away.

The CDR3 regions of human TCRbeta chains were analyzed by immunosequencing. Regarding the original processing steps: TCRs in the repertoires were compared against a reference library of SARS-CoV-2-specific TCRs that had been generated with the MIRA antigen-specificity platform. Breadth was defined as the fraction of unique TCRs that were SARS-CoV-2-associated, and depth was defined as the fraction of total T cells that were SARS-CoV-2-associated. Using the MIRA data, each spike-specific TCR was assigned both to the spike region to which the TCR was reactive and to a CD4 or CD8 class. Log10-transformed breadth and depth values were compared by one-way ANOVA with Sidak's multiple comparisons tests. The table comes from immuneACCESS by way of TCRdb, which keeps in-frame sequences with V and J called. Part of the clones is missing from these tables; in studies checked, under half for an unresolved V gene and the rest for unknown reasons. D and trimming come from the DNA, and the V and J calls and clone size come from that table. Across this sample there are 150,000 to 200,000 clones, with 87% seen only once. The ten largest make up 2.6% of the sample.

At the junction V is shortened by 2 bases and J by 6 bases, with 14 bases in between. The CDR3, from cysteine to phenylalanine, totals 14 residues. The CDR3 DNA has 42 bases and is translated from base 1. CDR1 and CDR2 are read off the germline V gene as SGHRS and YFSETQ. In this chain, TRBV5-1 is recombined with TRBJ1-2, with no reliable assignment of the D segment. This clonotype originated in an adult in good health. Here the sequenced sample was peripheral blood, taken on day 0 of AZD1222 vaccination. The DNA sequence is given as TGCGCCAGCAGCTTTGGCTCTAATGGAAATGGCTACACCTTC. Its protein is CASSFGSNGNGYTF.